The 23 T cell receptor beta chains presented below share a single source sample, sequenced in a study of CD8 T cells in Susac syndrome. With random hexamers, roughly 0.45 to 1 ug RNA was reverse transcribed. TCRdb reprocessed the immunoSEQ multiplex PCR reads via MiXCR and lists one record per CDR3 protein. The sample includes under 85,000 distinct CDR3 sequences, about 94% of them seen just once. Sequenced sample: CD8+ T cells from PBMCs. The receptor source for this set is a human donor with multiple sclerosis.

The chain is built from TRBV28 and TRBJ2-3; D not certain. Germline V gives CDR1 MDHEN, CDR2 SYDVKM. V dropped 6 bases and J dropped 4 bases, with 17 bases sitting between them. The CDR3 sequence is 15 residues long. This chain's CDR3 is CASSSNTGAADTQYF. The DNA for the CDR3 is TGTGCCAGCAGCTCCAACACGGGTGCGGCAGATACGCAGTATTTT. The full variable domain, rest sourced from reference TRBV28 and TRBJ2-3, is DVKVTQSSRYLVKRTGEKVFLECVQDMDHENMFWYRQDPGLGLRLIYFSYDVKMKEKGDIPEGYSVSREKKERFSLILESASTNQTSMYLCASSSNTGAADTQYFGPGTRLTVL.

This clonotype was recorded a few times. The chain joins TRBV12-3 or TRBV12-4 to TRBJ2-7; D gene unclear. The CDR3 has 13 amino acids. V lost 6 bases and J 0 bases, leaving 9 bases between the germline ends. Written as DNA, the CDR3 is TGTGCCAGCAGCACAGAGAGCTCCTACGAGCAGTACTTC. Its translation is CASSTESSYEQYF.

The J gene is TRBJ2-1, the V gene TRBV5-1; the D is unclear. CDR3 length equals 13 residues. V was pared by 1 base and J by 5 bases, with 7 bases between. Germline CDR1 SGHRS, CDR2 YFSETQ. The CDR3 loop is CASSLSGDNEQFF. The CDR3 DNA is TGCGCCAGCAGCTTGTCAGGAGACAATGAGCAGTTCTTC.

J is TRBJ1-5 and V is TRBV28, with D possibly matching TRBD1 (6 bases). From germline, CDR1 is MDHEN and CDR2 SYDVKM. This CDR3 region has 14 residues. The V end was cut by 9 bases, the J end by 3 bases, with 15 bases between. DNA of the CDR3: TGTGCCAGTGCTACTCAGGGGAACAATCAGCCCCAGCATTTT. The encoded protein is CASATQGNNQPQHF.

The chain combines TRBV20-1 with TRBJ2-7; D might be TRBD1 (6 bases). Germline CDR1 reads DFQATT; CDR2 reads SNEGSKA (reference sequence). The CDR3 covers 15 residues. Trimming left V 3 bases short and J 9 bases short, with 24 bases between. CDR3 loop: CSASRRTANLGVQYF. The DNA for the CDR3 is TGCAGTGCTAGCCGAAGGACAGCTAATCTAGGGGTGCAGTACTTC.

The chain uses TRBV5-1 and TRBJ2-1; possible D gene TRBD2, 5 bases. The V and J ends lost 4 bases and 6 bases respectively, with 11 bases between them. The germline V gene encodes CDR1 SGHRS and CDR2 YFSETQ. The CDR3 runs to 13 residues. The CDR3 nucleotides read TGCGCCAGCAGCCCCGGACTCTCCAATGAGCAGTTCTTC. Its translation is CASSPGLSNEQFF.

The chain recombines TRBV4-1 with TRBJ1-2, with TRBD1 matching over 7 bases. The germline CDR1 and CDR2 sequences are MGHRA and YSYEKL. Trimming cost V 0 bases and J 3 bases; bases outside gene matches: 4. The CDR3 runs 15 residues. The DNA of the CDR3 is TGCGCCAGCAGCCAAGATAAGGGGGCGGACTATGGCTACACCTTC. It translates to CASSQDKGADYGYTF.

This clonotype appeared once. CDR3 coding DNA: TGTGCCACCAGTGAATGGGGCGGAAATGAGCAGTTCTTC. This translates into CATSEWGGNEQFF. V and J are TRBV24-1 and TRBJ2-1, with D possibly being TRBD1 (5 bases). The V and J ends lost 4 bases and 7 bases respectively, with 10 bases between them. CDR3 length: 13 amino acids. Germline values: CDR1 KGHDR, CDR2 SFDVKD.

This chain connects TRBV4-1 to TRBJ1-2; D is unclear. V was pared by 1 base and J by 4 bases, with 16 bases between. This CDR3 is 16 amino acids long. The germline V gene encodes CDR1 MGHRA and CDR2 YSYEKL. This CDR3 reads CASSQGITSSGYGYTF. Written as DNA, the CDR3 is TGCGCCAGCAGCCAAGGGATTACTAGCTCGGGCTATGGCTACACCTTC.

The chain couples TRBV11-2 to TRBJ2-1; TRBD2 aligns across 9 bases. V shed 4 bases and J 13 bases; nucleotides not matched to a gene: 2. Germline lookup yields CDR1 SGHAT and CDR2 FQNNGV. The CDR3 is 11 amino acids. The CDR3 reads CASSSGTSQFF. In DNA, the CDR3 is TGTGCCAGCAGCTCCGGGACTAGCCAGTTCTTC.

This rearrangement joins TRBV28 to TRBJ2-5; the match to TRBD2 covers 9 bases. The J segment lost 3 bases and the V segment lost 3 bases, leaving 5 bases of the junction unmatched. This CDR3 is 15 amino acids long. The germline gives CDR1 MDHEN, CDR2 SYDVKM. CDR3 bases: TGTGCCAGCAGTTTCGCCGCTAGCGGGAAAGAGACCCAGTACTTC. It encodes CASSFAASGKETQYF.

The rearrangement uses TRBV19 and TRBJ2-3; tentatively, D is TRBD2 (5 bases). Germline V gene lookup returns CDR1 LNHDA and CDR2 SQIVND (reference sequence). The CDR3 has 14 residues. Trimming shortened V by 4 bases and J by 4 bases, and 12 bases separated the two germline ends. This chain's CDR3 is CASSTSSGADTQYF. CDR3 bases: TGTGCCAGTAGTACCTCAAGCGGTGCAGATACGCAGTATTTT.

Here the CDR3 reads CASSQTTSGSTDTQYF. The CDR3 nucleotides read TGTGCCAGCAGCCAAACAACTAGCGGGAGCACAGATACGCAGTATTTT. The chain uses TRBV4-2 and TRBJ2-3; 9 nucleotides agree with TRBD2. With V trimmed by 2 bases and J by 0 bases, 3 bases remained unmatched. From germline, CDR1 is LGHNA and CDR2 YNFKEQ. The CDR3 contains 16 residues.

About this clonotype itself: At one of its ends the junction is not consistent with the germline gene, which may arise from a read error. The chain joins TRBV5-1 to TRBJ2-7; 7 bases align to TRBD2. CDR3 length equals 14 residues. Germline CDR1 and CDR2: SGHRS and YFSETQ. The CDR3 loop reads CANSLAGGYSEQYF. The CDR3 bases are TGCGCCAACAGCTTGGCCGGGGGGTATTCGGAGCAGTACTTC.

The J gene is TRBJ2-5, the V gene TRBV4-1; D is tentatively TRBD1 or TRBD2 (6 bases each). Trimming took 0 bases from V and 7 from J, leaving 21 bases between them. CDR1 and CDR2 from the germline V gene are MGHRA and YSYEKL. This CDR3 has 17 residues. CDR3 amino acids: CASSQDPGKGGSGTQYF. In DNA, the CDR3 is TGCGCCAGCAGCCAAGATCCAGGGAAGGGGGGAAGCGGGACCCAGTACTTC.

The chain is built from TRBV28 and TRBJ1-3, with D possibly matching TRBD1 (6 bases). The CDR3 is 14 residues long. V lost 3 bases and J 4 bases, leaving 10 bases between the germline ends. Per the germline V gene, CDR1 is MDHEN and CDR2 is SYDVKM. CDR3 coding DNA: TGTGCCAGCAGTTTCGACAGGTGGGGAAACACCATATATTTT. This encodes CASSFDRWGNTIYF.

The V and J genes are TRBV27 and TRBJ1-5, with D possibly matching TRBD1 (5 bases). The CDR3 contains 14 residues. Looked up from germline, CDR1 is MNHEY and CDR2 is SMNVEV (reference sequence). Trimming took off 10 bases at V and 4 bases at J, with 17 bases between the two ends. The CDR3 coding sequence is TGTGCCACCGCCCCCGGGACGGAGAATCAGCCCCAGCATTTT. Its translation: CATAPGTENQPQHF.

The CDR3 protein is CSARTVPYEQYF. The CDR3 region has the DNA TGCAGCGCCCGGACAGTCCCCTACGAGCAGTACTTC. This chain joins TRBV29-1 and TRBJ2-7; D possibly corresponds to TRBD1 (6 bases). The CDR3 contains 12 residues. Germline CDR1 SQVTM, CDR2 ANQGSEA. Trimming took off 7 bases at V and 2 bases at J, with 12 bases between the two ends.

V gene TRBV20-1 combines with J gene TRBJ2-3; D not resolved. The CDR3 runs to 13 residues. Germline V gene lookup returns CDR1 DFQATT and CDR2 SNEGSKA (reference sequence). Trimming stripped 0 bases from V and 6 bases from J, with 10 bases between. CDR3 region: CSARDNRVDTQYF. The CDR3 DNA is TGCAGTGCTAGAGATAATAGGGTGGATACGCAGTATTTT.

A single count supports this clonotype. The chain links TRBV7-9 to TRBJ1-4; unclear D gene. This CDR3 is built from 13 residues. Germline loops: CDR1 SEHNR, CDR2 FQNEAQ (reference sequence). The ends were cut back, 5 bases at V and 11 bases at J, with 15 bases in the middle. DNA of the CDR3: TGTGCCAGCAGCCCCTGGGTGGGCGAGAAACTGTTTTTT. This translates into CASSPWVGEKLFF.

J is TRBJ1-2 and V is TRBV30; D is unclear. The V gene lost 1 base and the J gene lost 0 bases, with 12 bases spanning the gap. CDR3 size: 15 residues. From germline, CDR1 is GTSNPN and CDR2 SVGIG (reference sequence). This chain's CDR3 is CAWSAGRPANYGYTF. For the CDR3, the DNA is TGTGCCTGGAGTGCGGGCAGACCAGCTAACTATGGCTACACCTTC.

Here the CDR3 reads CASSLSGLNNEQFF. DNA of the CDR3: TGTGCCAGTAGCCTCTCGGGGCTTAACAATGAGCAGTTCTTC. V usage is TRBV19 and J usage is TRBJ2-1; either TRBD1 or TRBD2 may fit D (5 bases each). The ends were cut back, 6 bases at V and 5 bases at J, with 14 bases in the middle. Per the germline V gene, CDR1 is LNHDA and CDR2 is SQIVND (reference sequence). The CDR3 has 14 residues.

This clonotype was recorded only once. This rearrangement joins TRBV11-2 to TRBJ2-5; the D gene is possibly TRBD1 (7 bases). Germline assignment: CDR1 SGHAT and CDR2 FQNNGV. The CDR3 has 14 residues. Between the trimmed V and J ends, which lost 4 bases and 5 bases, there was a span of 14 bases. In nucleotides, the CDR3 is TGTGCCAGCAGCTCCCAGGGGGGCGGTGAGACCCAGTACTTC. It specifies CASSSQGGGETQYF.